The clone carrying this T cell receptor (beta chain) has more than one count but fewer than ten. Profiling relied on immunoSEQ multiplex PCR, and the TCRdb table lists in-frame clones only, not all of them. The table lists over 90,000 clones, 70% to 90% of them singletons. The data were taken from a study of glioma-infiltrating T cells after dendritic cell vaccination. The wider study: Dendritic cells derived from monocytes and pulsed with autologous tumor lysate formed the vaccine.

CDR1 and CDR2 (germline): SGHNT, YYREEE (reference sequence). Trimming removed 6 bases from V and 1 base from J; junction bases left unmatched: 6. The CDR3 spans 16 residues. Only patients with spare fresh-frozen tumor and over two years of follow-up were included. V and J are TRBV5-4 and TRBJ2-1, with 11 bases matching TRBD2. This material consisted of blood, taken before dendritic cell vaccination. The sequence derives from a human donor with glioblastoma. The CDR3 nucleotides are TGTGCCAGCAATAGCGGGAGGGTCAGGTCCTACAATGAGCAGTTCTTC. Translation gives CASNSGRVRSYNEQFF.